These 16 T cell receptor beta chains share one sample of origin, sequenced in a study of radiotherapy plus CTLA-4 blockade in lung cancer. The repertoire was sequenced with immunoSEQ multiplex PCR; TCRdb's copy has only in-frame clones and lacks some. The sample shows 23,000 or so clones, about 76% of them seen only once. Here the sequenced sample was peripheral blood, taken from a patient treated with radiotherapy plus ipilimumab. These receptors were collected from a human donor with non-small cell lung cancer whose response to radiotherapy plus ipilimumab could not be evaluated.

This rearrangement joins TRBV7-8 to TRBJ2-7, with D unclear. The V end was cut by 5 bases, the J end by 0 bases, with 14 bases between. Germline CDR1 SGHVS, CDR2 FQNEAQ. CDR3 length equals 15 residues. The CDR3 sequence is CASSPVSRSSYEQYF. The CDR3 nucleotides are TGTGCCAGCAGCCCCGTCAGCCGGAGCTCCTACGAGCAGTACTTC.

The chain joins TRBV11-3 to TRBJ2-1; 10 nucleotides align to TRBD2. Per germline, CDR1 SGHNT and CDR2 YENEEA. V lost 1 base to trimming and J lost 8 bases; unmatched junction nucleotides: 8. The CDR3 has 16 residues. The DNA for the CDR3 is TGTGCCAGCAGCTTAGGTCAAGCGGGAGGGACCGATGAGCAGTTCTTC. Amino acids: CASSLGQAGGTDEQFF.

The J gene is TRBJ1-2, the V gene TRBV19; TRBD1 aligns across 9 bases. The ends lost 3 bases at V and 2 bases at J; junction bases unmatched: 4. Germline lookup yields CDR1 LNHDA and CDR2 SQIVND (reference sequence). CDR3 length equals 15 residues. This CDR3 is CASSIGQGSNYGYTF. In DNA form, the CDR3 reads TGTGCCAGTAGTATTGGACAGGGGTCAAACTATGGCTACACCTTC.

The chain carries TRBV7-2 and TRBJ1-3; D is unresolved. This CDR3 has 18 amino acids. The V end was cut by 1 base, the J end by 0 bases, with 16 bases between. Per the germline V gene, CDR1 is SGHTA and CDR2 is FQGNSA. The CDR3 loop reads CASSLVSSRRISGNTIYF. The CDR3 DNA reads TGTGCCAGCAGCTTAGTTTCTAGCAGACGGATCTCTGGAAACACCATATATTTT.

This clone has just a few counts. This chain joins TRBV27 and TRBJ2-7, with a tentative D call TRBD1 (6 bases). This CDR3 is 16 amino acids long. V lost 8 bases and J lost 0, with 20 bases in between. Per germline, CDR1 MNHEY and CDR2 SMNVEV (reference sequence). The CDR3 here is CASRLSLTGGSYEQYF. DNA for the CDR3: TGTGCCAGCCGGTTATCGCTGACAGGAGGCTCCTACGAGCAGTACTTC.

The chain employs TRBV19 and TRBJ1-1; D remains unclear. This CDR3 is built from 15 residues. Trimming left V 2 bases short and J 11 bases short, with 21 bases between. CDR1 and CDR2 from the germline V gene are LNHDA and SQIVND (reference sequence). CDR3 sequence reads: CASSILDRSGNDAFF. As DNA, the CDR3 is TGTGCCAGTAGTATACTTGATCGGTCGGGAAACGATGCTTTCTTT.

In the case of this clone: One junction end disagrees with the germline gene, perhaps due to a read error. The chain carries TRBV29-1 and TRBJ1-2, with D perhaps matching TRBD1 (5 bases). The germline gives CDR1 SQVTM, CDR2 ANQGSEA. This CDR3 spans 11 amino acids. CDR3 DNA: TGCAGCGTCCGTGGGGACTATGGTTACACCTTC. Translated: CSVRGDYGYTF.

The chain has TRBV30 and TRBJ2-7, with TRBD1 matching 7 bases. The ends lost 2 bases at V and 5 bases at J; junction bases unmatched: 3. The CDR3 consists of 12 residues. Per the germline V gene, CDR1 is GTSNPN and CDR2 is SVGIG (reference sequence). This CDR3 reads CAWSPQGDEQYF. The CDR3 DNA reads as TGTGCCTGGAGTCCCCAGGGGGACGAGCAGTACTTC.

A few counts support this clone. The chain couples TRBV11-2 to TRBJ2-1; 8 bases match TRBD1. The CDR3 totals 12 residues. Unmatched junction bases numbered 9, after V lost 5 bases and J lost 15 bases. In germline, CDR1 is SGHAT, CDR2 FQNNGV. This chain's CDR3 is CASSPTGATGFF. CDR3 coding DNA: TGTGCCAGCAGCCCGACAGGGGCTACTGGGTTCTTC.

CDR3 bases: TGTGCCAGCAGTCCACTGACTAGTTTCGAGCAGTACTTC. Amino acid sequence: CASSPLTSFEQYF. This chain links TRBV6-6 with TRBJ2-5, with TRBD2 as a possible D gene (6 bases). The DNA end is a closer match to TRBJ2-7, so the J assignment may be wrong. This CDR3 spans 13 amino acids. Germline V lookup: CDR1 MNHNY, CDR2 SVGAGI (reference sequence).

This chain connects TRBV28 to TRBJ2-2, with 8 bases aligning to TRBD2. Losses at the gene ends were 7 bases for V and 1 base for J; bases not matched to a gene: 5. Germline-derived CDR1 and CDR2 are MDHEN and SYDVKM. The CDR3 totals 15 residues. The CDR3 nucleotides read TGTGCCAGCAAACCAACTAGCGGGAACACCGGGGAGCTGTTTTTT. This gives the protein CASKPTSGNTGELFF.

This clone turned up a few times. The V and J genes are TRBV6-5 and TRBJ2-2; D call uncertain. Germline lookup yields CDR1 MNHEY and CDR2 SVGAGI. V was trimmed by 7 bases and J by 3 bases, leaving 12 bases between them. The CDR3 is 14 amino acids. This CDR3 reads CASIGRDYTGELFF. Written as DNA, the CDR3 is TGTGCCAGCATCGGTCGTGATTACACCGGGGAGCTGTTTTTT.

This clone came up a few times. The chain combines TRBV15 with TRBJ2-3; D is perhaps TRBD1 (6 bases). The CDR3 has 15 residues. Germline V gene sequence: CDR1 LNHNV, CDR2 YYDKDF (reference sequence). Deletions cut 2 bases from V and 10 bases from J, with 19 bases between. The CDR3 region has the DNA TGTGCCACCAGCAGAACCCGACAGGATGGGGACGCGCAGTATTTT. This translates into CATSRTRQDGDAQYF.

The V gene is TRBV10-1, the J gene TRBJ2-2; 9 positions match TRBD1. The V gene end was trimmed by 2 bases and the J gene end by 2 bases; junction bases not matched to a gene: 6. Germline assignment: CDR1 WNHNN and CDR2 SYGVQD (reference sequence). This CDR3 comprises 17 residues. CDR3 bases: TGCGCCAGCAGTGAGCCCTCGGGACAGGGAAACACCGGGGAGCTGTTTTTT. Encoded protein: CASSEPSGQGNTGELFF.

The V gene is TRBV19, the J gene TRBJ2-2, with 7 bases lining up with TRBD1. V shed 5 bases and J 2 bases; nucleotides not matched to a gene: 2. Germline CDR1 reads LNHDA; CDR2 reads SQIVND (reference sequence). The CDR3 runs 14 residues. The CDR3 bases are TGTGCCAGTAGTGGACAGGTTAACACCGGGGAGCTGTTTTTT. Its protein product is CASSGQVNTGELFF.

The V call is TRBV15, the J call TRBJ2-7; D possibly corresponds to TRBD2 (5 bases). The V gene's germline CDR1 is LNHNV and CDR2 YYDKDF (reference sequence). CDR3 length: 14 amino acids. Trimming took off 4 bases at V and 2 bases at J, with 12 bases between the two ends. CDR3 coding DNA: TGTGCCACCAGCACTGGACTGGGAGCCTACGAGCAGTACTTC. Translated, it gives CATSTGLGAYEQYF.